Following are 23 T cell receptor beta chains from one sample sequenced in a study of cytomegalovirus exposure and HLA in healthy donors. Only in-frame clones appear in the TCRdb table, and some are missing; sequencing was by immunoSEQ multiplex PCR. Here the sample spans more than 85,000 clones, about nine tenths being singletons. What was sequenced was PBMCs. These receptors originate from a woman aged 18-29 years in good health and CMV-seronegative.

This clone was detected once. The genes are TRBV6-4 and TRBJ2-1; 10 nucleotides align to TRBD2. Per the germline V gene, CDR1 is MRHNA and CDR2 is SNTAGT. After removal of 5 bases from V and 8 bases from J, the junction contained 12 bases not matched to a gene. This CDR3 contains 16 residues. The CDR3 reads CASSPKELAGTDEQFF. Written as DNA, the CDR3 is TGTGCCAGCAGTCCGAAAGAACTAGCGGGAACGGATGAGCAGTTCTTC.

The rearrangement joins TRBV4-3 to TRBJ2-7, with 8 positions matching TRBD2. V lost 4 bases, J lost 0 bases, and 8 bases stayed unmatched. The CDR3 has 16 residues. The germline V gene has CDR1 LGHNA and CDR2 YSLEER. CDR3 protein: CASSPTGGASSYEQYF. CDR3 nucleotide sequence: TGCGCCAGCAGCCCGACCGGGGGGGCGAGCTCCTACGAGCAGTACTTC.

CDR3 in DNA: TGCGCCAGCAGCCAAGATTACCGGACAGATGTTTATGGCTACACCTTC. This codes for CASSQDYRTDVYGYTF. The gene calls are TRBV4-3 and TRBJ1-2, with D possibly matching TRBD1 (6 bases). V lost 0 bases to trimming and J lost 5 bases, with 16 bases between them. The germline gives CDR1 LGHNA, CDR2 YSLEER. The CDR3 extends over 16 amino acids.

This sequence joins TRBV9 and TRBJ1-6; the D gene is possibly TRBD1 (6 bases). The CDR3 is 15 residues long. Germline assignment: CDR1 SGDLS and CDR2 YYNGEE. Trimming cost V 4 bases and J 7 bases, with 15 bases left between them. The CDR3 is CASSPQGSRNSPLHF. Written as DNA, the CDR3 is TGTGCCAGCAGCCCACAGGGATCCAGAAATTCACCCCTCCACTTT.

This sequence joins TRBV28 and TRBJ2-7, with 7 bases lining up with TRBD1. CDR3 length equals 14 residues. CDR1 MDHEN and CDR2 SYDVKM come from the germline V gene. The ends lost 3 bases at V and 2 bases at J; junction bases unmatched: 4. The DNA of the CDR3 is TGTGCCAGCAGTTTCCGGGACAGCGCCTACGAGCAGTACTTC. This gives the protein CASSFRDSAYEQYF.

The chain recombines TRBV10-3 with TRBJ2-2; 12 nucleotides match TRBD1. CDR3 size: 18 residues. Germline V CDR1 and CDR2: ENHRY, SYGVKD. The V gene end was trimmed by 5 bases and the J gene end by 2 bases; junction bases not matched to a gene: 9. The CDR3 loop is CAISPRSGTGGNTGELFF. The CDR3 DNA sequence: TGTGCCATCAGTCCGAGGTCCGGGACAGGGGGCAACACCGGGGAGCTGTTTTTT.

This rearrangement joins TRBV19 to TRBJ1-2, with 8 positions matching TRBD1. The length of the CDR3 is 16 residues. CDR1 is LNHDA, CDR2 SQIVND, per germline (reference sequence). V was clipped by 6 bases and J by 4 bases; unmatched bases: 13. CDR3 DNA sequence: TGTGCCAGTAGCTCCGGACAGGGCGGCGTGAGCTATGGCTACACCTTC. This codes for CASSSGQGGVSYGYTF.

The rearrangement uses TRBV30 and TRBJ2-1, with D maybe TRBD2 (5 bases). From germline, CDR1 is GTSNPN and CDR2 SVGIG (reference sequence). The CDR3 is made up of 12 amino acids. The V end lost 4 bases, the J end lost 6 bases, and 10 bases lay between the germline ends. This CDR3 reads CAWKRRGNEQFF. The DNA for the CDR3 is TGTGCCTGGAAGCGACGGGGCAATGAGCAGTTCTTC. Based on the CDR3 plus reference TRBV30 and TRBJ2-1, the full variable domain is SQTIHQWPATLVQPVGSPLSLECTVEGTSNPNLYWYRQAAGRGLQLLFYSVGIGQISSEVPQNLSASRPQDRQFILSSKKLLLSDSGFYLCAWKRRGNEQFFGPGTRLTVL.

This chain connects TRBV28 to TRBJ2-3, with 7 positions matching TRBD2. Looked up from germline, CDR1 is MDHEN and CDR2 is SYDVKM. The CDR3 covers 13 residues. V lost 5 bases to trimming and J lost 3 bases; unmatched junction nucleotides: 2. Here the CDR3 DNA reads TGTGCCAGCAGTCCCGGGGGGACAGATACGCAGTATTTT. This translates into CASSPGGTDTQYF.

The V and J genes are TRBV19 and TRBJ2-3; 8 positions match TRBD1. Germline CDR1 and CDR2: LNHDA and SQIVND (reference sequence). The CDR3 consists of 17 residues. Losses at the gene ends were 4 bases for V and 1 base for J; bases not matched to a gene: 10. The CDR3 sequence is CASSTLMPGQGTDTQYF. CDR3 DNA: TGTGCCAGTAGTACTTTAATGCCGGGACAGGGCACAGATACGCAGTATTTT.

The rearrangement joins TRBV10-2 to TRBJ1-3; 8 bases fit TRBD1. Trimming at V came to 8 bases and at J to 4 bases, leaving 7 bases not matched to a gene. This CDR3 has 14 amino acids. Germline V gene data show CDR1 as WSHSY and CDR2 as SAAADI. The CDR3 spells CASQGQGGGNTIYF. The DNA of the CDR3 is TGCGCCAGCCAAGGACAGGGCGGGGGAAACACCATATATTTT.

The V and J genes are TRBV10-1 and TRBJ1-1; 7 bases match TRBD1. From germline, CDR1 is WNHNN and CDR2 SYGVQD (reference sequence). The trim removed 5 bases at V and 0 bases at J, leaving 3 bases unmatched. The CDR3 spans 14 residues. CDR3 residues: CASSSGTVNTEAFF. In DNA form, the CDR3 reads TGCGCCAGCAGTTCCGGGACAGTGAACACTGAAGCTTTCTTT.

V is TRBV9 and J is TRBJ1-3; maybe TRBD1 (6 bases). With 3 bases removed from V and 2 bases from J, the gap between germline ends came to 15 bases. The CDR3 spans 16 residues. The germline gives CDR1 SGDLS, CDR2 YYNGEE. The CDR3 is CASSANREGPGNTIYF. The CDR3 DNA sequence: TGTGCCAGCAGCGCAAACAGGGAGGGGCCTGGAAACACCATATATTTT.

The J gene is TRBJ2-2, the V gene TRBV7-9; D perhaps matches TRBD2 (7 bases). Germline V CDR1 and CDR2: SEHNR, FQNEAQ (reference sequence). V lost 2 bases and J 2 bases, leaving 18 bases between the germline ends. This CDR3 is built from 18 residues. Written as DNA, the CDR3 is TGTGCCAGCAGCTTACCCCGAAGGGGGGGGCTAAACACCGGGGAGCTGTTTTTT. Translation gives CASSLPRRGGLNTGELFF. The entire variable domain, with the rest obtained from reference TRBV7-9 and TRBJ2-2, is as follows: DTGVSQNPRHKITKRGQNVTFRCDPISEHNRLYWYRQTLGQGPEFLTYFQNEAQLEKSRLLSDRFSAERPKGSFSTLEIQRTEQGDSAMYLCASSLPRRGGLNTGELFFGEGSRLTVL.

This rearrangement joins TRBV15 to TRBJ2-5; 7 nucleotides line up with TRBD1. CDR1 and CDR2 (germline): LNHNV, YYDKDF (reference sequence). The CDR3 contains 16 residues. Trimming took 4 bases from V and 5 from J; bases not matched to a gene: 13. CDR3 sequence: CATSMGRVDRWETQYF. In DNA, the CDR3 is TGTGCCACCAGCATGGGGCGCGTGGACAGGTGGGAGACCCAGTACTTC.

This clone has only one observation. V and J are TRBV28 and TRBJ1-2; TRBD1 is a possible D gene (5 bases). With 6 bases removed from V and 8 bases from J, the gap between germline ends came to 16 bases. The CDR3 length is 13 residues. The germline gives CDR1 MDHEN, CDR2 SYDVKM. The CDR3 nucleotides are TGTGCCAGCAGATTGGCAGGGCGCGGCGGCTACACCTTC. It encodes CASRLAGRGGYTF.

The chain employs TRBV27 and TRBJ2-5; 7 nucleotides agree with TRBD2. CDR1 and CDR2 from the germline V gene are MNHEY and SMNVEV (reference sequence). The junction had 12 bases not matched to a gene; V was cut back by 1 base and J by 4 bases. The CDR3 runs to 17 residues. CDR3 sequence (DNA): TGTGCCAGCAGTTTATGGGACGGAGGAGCGGGACCAGAGACCCAGTACTTC. It is translated as CASSLWDGGAGPETQYF.

The chain is built from TRBV9 and TRBJ2-1; D might be TRBD2 (5 bases). Per germline, CDR1 SGDLS and CDR2 YYNGEE. Trimming took 3 bases from V and 2 from J, leaving 15 bases between them. The CDR3 runs to 16 residues. In nucleotides, the CDR3 is TGTGCCAGCAGCGCCCAGAGTCTAGCCACCTACAATGAGCAGTTCTTC. It specifies CASSAQSLATYNEQFF.

This clone has a single count. This chain links TRBV9 with TRBJ1-6, with TRBD1 identical over 7 bases. In germline, CDR1 is SGDLS, CDR2 YYNGEE. The CDR3 has 14 residues. The trim removed 4 bases at V and 7 bases at J, leaving 5 bases unmatched. CDR3 nucleotides: TGTGCCAGCAGCCCATCGACAGGGAATTCACCCCTCCACTTT. As protein: CASSPSTGNSPLHF.

The chain has TRBV11-2 and TRBJ2-7, with 7 nucleotides matching TRBD2. After removal of 5 bases from V and 2 bases from J, the junction contained 9 bases not matched to a gene. This CDR3 spans 15 amino acids. The germline CDR1 and CDR2 sequences are SGHAT and FQNNGV. For the CDR3, the DNA is TGTGCCAGCAGCCCGGCGCTAGCGGTAACCTACGAGCAGTACTTC. Amino acid sequence: CASSPALAVTYEQYF.

The rearrangement links TRBV9 to TRBJ2-1, with D perhaps matching TRBD2 (8 bases). The CDR3 length is 17 residues. V gave up 0 bases and J gave up 0 bases, with 13 bases separating them. Germline loops: CDR1 SGDLS, CDR2 YYNGEE. The CDR3: CASSVAGGGGSYNEQFF. In DNA, the CDR3 is TGTGCCAGCAGCGTAGCGGGAGGGGGCGGCTCCTACAATGAGCAGTTCTTC.

The chain recombines TRBV5-5 with TRBJ2-1; the D gene is possibly TRBD2 (6 bases). The ends were cut back, 4 bases at V and 0 bases at J, with 11 bases in the middle. The CDR3 contains 15 residues. Germline V gene lookup returns CDR1 SGHKS and CDR2 YYEKEE (reference sequence). The chain's CDR3 is CASSVGLGSYNEQFF. The CDR3 DNA is TGTGCCAGCAGCGTGGGACTGGGCTCCTACAATGAGCAGTTCTTC. Combining the CDR3 with reference TRBV5-5 and TRBJ2-1 gives the whole variable domain DAGVTQSPTHLIKTRGQQVTLRCSPISGHKSVSWYQQVLGQGPQFIFQYYEKEERGRGNFPDRFSARQFPNYSSELNVNALLLGDSALYLCASSVGLGSYNEQFFGPGTRLTVL.

CDR3 region: CASSPLRGRPYEQYF. CDR3 in DNA: TGTGCCAGCAGCCCTCTTCGGGGAAGACCGTACGAGCAGTACTTC. The V call is TRBV5-4, the J call TRBJ2-7; D is possibly TRBD2 (5 bases). This CDR3 has 15 amino acids. Germline CDR1 and CDR2: SGHNT and YYREEE (reference sequence). V lost 4 bases to trimming and J lost 4 bases, with 18 bases between them. The entire variable domain, with the rest obtained from reference TRBV5-4 and TRBJ2-7, is as follows: ETGVTQSPTHLIKTRGQQVTLRCSSQSGHNTVSWYQQALGQGPQFIFQYYREEENGRGNFPPRFSGLQFPNYSSELNVNALELDDSALYLCASSPLRGRPYEQYFGPGTRLTVT.